The 8 T cell receptor beta chains presented below share a single source sample, sequenced in a study of CD8+ T cells in alopecia areata. cDNA prepared by RNA extraction and subsequent reverse transcription served as the template for sequencing. Libraries were prepared by immunoSEQ multiplex PCR; TCRdb keeps only in-frame clonotypes and omits some of them. Of about 190,000 clones detected, around 50% appear once; the ten largest clones hold roughly 12%. Treatment of the sample: oral pan-JAK inhibitor, 5-10 mg twice daily. Sequencing used CD8+ T cells sorted from blood, obtained at week 24, from a patient treated with tofacitinib. The receptor source for this set is a human donor with alopecia areata.

This clone was seen only once. The chain recombines TRBV5-6 with TRBJ2-7; no clear D gene. This CDR3 has 12 residues. The germline gives CDR1 SGHDT, CDR2 YYEEEE. V shed 0 bases and J shed 4 bases, with 5 bases lying between them. Here the CDR3 reads CASSLGNYEQYF. The CDR3 DNA sequence: TGTGCCAGCAGCTTGGGGAATTACGAGCAGTACTTC.

This clone was seen a few times. CDR3 region: CSVLRGSNQPQHF. The CDR3 region has the DNA TGCAGCGTTTTAAGGGGGAGCAATCAGCCCCAGCATTTT. The chain couples TRBV29-1 to TRBJ1-5, with D perhaps TRBD1 (6 bases). Germline V gene data show CDR1 as SQVTM and CDR2 as ANQGSEA. Trimming took 5 bases from V and 1 from J, leaving 9 bases between them. The CDR3 contains 13 residues.

V is TRBV30 and J is TRBJ2-1, with TRBD1 identical over 10 bases. The CDR3 has 17 residues. V was pared by 2 bases and J by 4 bases, with 11 bases of the junction left unmatched. Germline values: CDR1 GTSNPN, CDR2 SVGIG (reference sequence). CDR3 sequence: CAWSFKRGDRGYNEQFF. In DNA form, the CDR3 reads TGTGCCTGGAGTTTTAAAAGGGGGGACAGGGGATACAATGAGCAGTTCTTC.

By share, this clone ranks as medium-sized. This CDR3 is missing its conserved last phenylalanine or tryptophan, likely due to a read error. The limits of the CDR3 on the DNA are not certain, so only TCRdb's listed CDR3 is given. The chain employs TRBV27 and TRBJ2-7; the D call in the table, TRBD2, was not verified against the DNA. The CDR3 totals 10 residues, both ends included. The germline gives CDR1 MNHEY, CDR2 SMNVEV (reference sequence). The CDR3 here is CASSLSDCLT.

This clone was counted once. Additional DNA sequences in this sample encode the identical CDR3. V gene TRBV27 combines with J gene TRBJ1-1; 8 bases are a match to TRBD1. CDR1 is MNHEY, CDR2 SMNVEV, per germline (reference sequence). V lost 3 bases, J lost 5 bases, and 5 bases stayed unmatched. The length of the CDR3 is 14 residues. The CDR3 loop is CASSFDRGGTEAFF. The CDR3 nucleotides read TGTGCCAGCAGTTTCGACAGGGGAGGAACTGAAGCTTTCTTT.

V and J are TRBV7-9 and TRBJ1-5; D remains ambiguous. Trimming shortened V by 3 bases and J by 4 bases, and 7 bases separated the two germline ends. CDR1 SEHNR and CDR2 FQNEAQ come from the germline V gene (reference sequence). This CDR3 spans 13 amino acids. The CDR3 is CASSLGINQPQHF. As DNA, the CDR3 is TGTGCCAGCAGCTTGGGTATTAATCAGCCCCAGCATTTT.

The chain has TRBV6-5 and TRBJ2-2; weak D call: TRBD1 (6 bases). The CDR3 length is 15 residues. V was cut by 2 bases and J by 3 bases, with 10 bases left in between. Germline lookup yields CDR1 MNHEY and CDR2 SVGAGI. CDR3 loop: CASSYVQGHTGELFF. The CDR3 DNA reads as TGTGCCAGCAGTTACGTCCAGGGGCACACCGGGGAGCTGTTTTTT.

This clone appeared a few times. This chain links TRBV30 with TRBJ2-1; D may be TRBD2 (5 bases). The CDR3 length is 13 residues. Per the germline V gene, CDR1 is GTSNPN and CDR2 is SVGIG (reference sequence). Deletions cut 0 bases from V and 7 bases from J, with 10 bases between. The CDR3 DNA is TGTGCCTGGAGTGTGGCTAGCTGGAATGAGCAGTTCTTC. Protein sequence: CAWSVASWNEQFF.